These 23 T cell receptor beta chains originate from one sample sequenced in a study of cytomegalovirus exposure and HLA in healthy donors. Vbeta (60) and Jbeta (13) primers were used in the PCR. The assay was immunoSEQ multiplex PCR, and TCRdb's table has in-frame clones only and misses some. The data hold 120,000 or so clones, with 17% observed a single time. The sample was PBMCs. The receptor source for this set is a female donor in good health and CMV-seropositive.

The chain carries TRBV28 and TRBJ1-1; D not certain. CDR3 length: 11 amino acids. Trimming shortened V by 2 bases and J by 11 bases, and 9 bases separated the two germline ends. Germline CDR1 MDHEN, CDR2 SYDVKM. DNA of the CDR3: TGTGCCAGCAGTTTACGTCGGGAGGCTTTCTTT. This translates into CASSLRREAFF.

The rearrangement links TRBV29-1 to TRBJ1-2; D is ambiguous. The CDR3 spans 13 residues. CDR1 is SQVTM, CDR2 ANQGSEA, per germline. The germline V and J ends were trimmed by 4 bases and 2 bases, with 11 bases remaining between them. The CDR3 DNA reads as TGCAGCGTTGTTCTATCATGGAACTATGGCTACACCTTC. This encodes CSVVLSWNYGYTF.

The CDR3 protein is CAWSAGQGATNEKLFF. In DNA form, the CDR3 reads TGTGCCTGGAGTGCCGGACAGGGGGCTACTAATGAAAAACTGTTTTTT. The chain is built from TRBV30 and TRBJ1-4, with TRBD1 matching 11 bases. The length of the CDR3 is 16 residues. V dropped 1 base and J dropped 2; count of bases not matched to a gene: 3. In germline, CDR1 is GTSNPN, CDR2 SVGIG (reference sequence).

The count of this clone is one. The V call is TRBV7-9, the J call TRBJ1-2, with D hard to call. Trimming left V 2 bases short and J 4 bases short, with 26 bases between. Germline lookup yields CDR1 SEHNR and CDR2 FQNEAQ (reference sequence). This CDR3 contains 19 residues. CDR3 in DNA: TGTGCCAGCAGCTTATTTTTTACTTCTTCTGCCCGTCTTAGCTATGGCTACACCTTC. Translating it yields CASSLFFTSSARLSYGYTF.

This clone was detected only a few times. This rearrangement joins TRBV5-1 to TRBJ1-5; TRBD1 aligns across 9 bases. The germline V gene encodes CDR1 SGHRS and CDR2 YFSETQ. With V trimmed by 2 bases and J by 5 bases, 5 bases remained unmatched. The CDR3 sequence is 15 residues long. The CDR3 region is CASSLQGALYQPQHF. The CDR3 nucleotides are TGCGCCAGCAGCTTACAGGGGGCACTATATCAGCCCCAGCATTTT. Combining the CDR3 with reference TRBV5-1 and TRBJ1-5 gives the whole variable domain KAGVTQTPRYLIKTRGQQVTLSCSPISGHRSVSWYQQTPGQGLQFLFEYFSETQRNKGNFPGRFSGRQFSNSRSEMNVSTLELGDSALYLCASSLQGALYQPQHFGDGTRLSIL.

The rearrangement links TRBV5-6 to TRBJ2-7, with D maybe TRBD2 (5 bases). The CDR3 runs 15 residues. V gave up 3 bases and J gave up 4 bases, with 17 bases separating them. Germline V gene data show CDR1 as SGHDT and CDR2 as YYEEEE. The CDR3 DNA reads as TGTGCCAGCAGCTGGGGAGCAGGTTTGGTTTACGAGCAGTACTTC. Amino acids: CASSWGAGLVYEQYF.

This chain links TRBV25-1 with TRBJ2-1, with D possibly TRBD1 on 5 matching bases. This CDR3 contains 17 residues. Trimming pared 4 bases from V and 0 bases from J, leaving 16 bases between. Germline CDR1 and CDR2: MGHDK and SYGVNS. CDR3 protein: CASSGSIGVRSYNEQFF. The CDR3 DNA sequence: TGTGCCAGCAGTGGATCAATAGGGGTCCGCTCCTACAATGAGCAGTTCTTC.

Written as DNA, the CDR3 is TGTGCCAGTAGCAATACCGGGGGGCCAGGCACAGATACGCAGTATTTT. It codes for CASSNTGGPGTDTQYF. This chain links TRBV19 with TRBJ2-3; tentative D call: TRBD2 (7 bases). The germline V and J ends were trimmed by 6 bases and 1 base, with 17 bases remaining between them. The CDR3 extends over 16 amino acids. Germline CDR1 reads LNHDA; CDR2 reads SQIVND (reference sequence).

This clone came up a few times. The chain has TRBV29-1 and TRBJ1-3, with a weak D call TRBD1 (6 bases). Germline CDR1 reads SQVTM; CDR2 reads ANQGSEA. The CDR3 length is 16 residues. V was clipped by 4 bases and J by 0 bases, with 16 bases between them. This CDR3 is CSVGGAGASSGNTIYF. The CDR3 DNA reads as TGCAGCGTTGGAGGGGCAGGGGCCAGCTCTGGAAACACCATATATTTT.

The chain couples TRBV14 to TRBJ1-3; D is ambiguous. Trimming took 4 bases from V and 0 from J, leaving 10 bases between them. The CDR3 is 15 amino acids. CDR1 and CDR2 (germline): SGHDN, FVKESK. For the CDR3, the DNA is TGTGCCAGCAGCCGACAACTTATCTCTGGAAACACCATATATTTT. Residues: CASSRQLISGNTIYF.

This clone has only a few counts. The chain has TRBV5-1 and TRBJ2-5, with D tentatively TRBD2 (6 bases). The CDR3 loop spans 15 amino acids. V was cut by 5 bases and J by 4 bases, with 18 bases left in between. Germline CDR1 reads SGHRS; CDR2 reads YFSETQ. The CDR3 region is CASRVTGLASETQYF. Written as DNA, the CDR3 is TGCGCCAGCAGAGTTACAGGCCTAGCGTCAGAGACCCAGTACTTC.

The chain carries TRBV6-5 and TRBJ2-5, with 7 nucleotides matching TRBD1. Germline trimming cut 0 bases from V and 4 bases from J; bases unmatched to any gene: 8. From germline, CDR1 is MNHEY and CDR2 SVGAGI. The CDR3 runs 16 residues. CDR3 sequence (DNA): TGTGCCAGCAGTTACTCGGGAACAGGGGTTCCAGAGACCCAGTACTTC. Translating gives CASSYSGTGVPETQYF.

This clone was picked up a small number of times. V usage is TRBV6-6 and J usage is TRBJ2-7, with D perhaps matching TRBD1 (6 bases). CDR3 length: 15 amino acids. Trimming left V 3 bases short and J 7 bases short, with 19 bases between. Germline V gene lookup returns CDR1 MNHNY and CDR2 SVGAGI (reference sequence). The chain's CDR3 is CASSYNRVSFGEQYF. For the CDR3, the DNA is TGTGCCAGCAGTTATAACAGGGTCTCCTTCGGTGAGCAGTACTTC.

The J gene is TRBJ1-5, the V gene TRBV7-2, with D possibly being TRBD1 (6 bases). Germline V lookup: CDR1 SGHTA, CDR2 FQGNSA. V was clipped by 4 bases and J by 10 bases, with 14 bases between them. The CDR3 covers 13 residues. The chain's CDR3 is CASSSGWTVPQHF. CDR3 nucleotides: TGTGCCAGCAGCTCCGGGTGGACAGTTCCCCAGCATTTT.

The sample holds many counts of this clone. The genes are TRBV5-1 and TRBJ2-3; TRBD2 aligns across 7 bases. CDR1 and CDR2 (germline): SGHRS, YFSETQ. The CDR3 has 16 amino acids. V dropped 2 bases and J dropped 0; count of bases not matched to a gene: 6. CDR3 residues: CASSFTSASSTDTQYF. The CDR3 bases are TGCGCCAGCAGCTTCACTAGCGCCTCAAGCACAGATACGCAGTATTTT.

This clone was observed a handful of times. The rearrangement joins TRBV27 to TRBJ1-2; 7 nucleotides align to TRBD1. CDR1 and CDR2 from the germline V gene are MNHEY and SMNVEV (reference sequence). The CDR3 loop spans 13 amino acids. V shed 5 bases, J shed 5 bases, and the junction held 5 bases outside the gene matches. The CDR3 here is CASSPGQTYGYTF. The DNA for the CDR3 is TGTGCCAGCAGTCCGGGACAGACATATGGCTACACCTTC.

With regard to this clone: The same CDR3 also results from other DNA sequences found in this sample. The V call is TRBV18, the J call TRBJ2-2; D may be TRBD1 (7 bases). V was clipped by 3 bases and J by 5 bases, with 13 bases between them. The CDR3 length is 15 residues. The germline gives CDR1 KGHSH, CDR2 LQKENI. CDR3 loop: CASSPLQGRTGELFF. The DNA for the CDR3 is TGTGCCAGCTCACCCCTACAGGGGAGGACCGGGGAGCTGTTTTTT.

This clone turned up a few times. The rearrangement uses TRBV19 and TRBJ2-5; D may be TRBD1 (5 bases). This CDR3 is 12 amino acids long. Germline CDR1 is LNHDA and CDR2 is SQIVND (reference sequence). Trimming removed 5 bases from V and 4 bases from J, with 8 bases in between. DNA of the CDR3: TGTGCCAGTAGTTGGGGCCGAGAGACCCAGTACTTC. Encoded protein: CASSWGRETQYF.

The V call is TRBV4-1, the J call TRBJ2-3; 8 positions agree with TRBD2. CDR1 is MGHRA and CDR2 is YSYEKL in the germline V gene. Trimming cost V 4 bases and J 2 bases; bases outside gene matches: 8. The CDR3 has 16 amino acids. CDR3 residues: CASSPGTRGPTDTQYF. The CDR3 nucleotides read TGCGCCAGCAGCCCTGGGACTAGAGGACCCACAGATACGCAGTATTTT.

The V gene is TRBV5-1, the J gene TRBJ2-3; 14 bases align to TRBD2. The germline V gene encodes CDR1 SGHRS and CDR2 YFSETQ. J gave up 5 bases and V 4 bases, and 12 bases lay outside the gene matches. The CDR3 consists of 18 residues. The CDR3 nucleotides read TGCGCCAGCAGCGTTAGGGGGACTAGCGGGGGACCAAAAGATACGCAGTATTTT. Its protein product is CASSVRGTSGGPKDTQYF.

The V call is TRBV30, the J call TRBJ1-2; D is ambiguous. V shed 0 bases and J shed 0 bases, with 11 bases lying between them. Germline values: CDR1 GTSNPN, CDR2 SVGIG (reference sequence). The CDR3 is 15 residues long. This CDR3 reads CAWSVSRPANYGYTF. The CDR3 bases are TGTGCCTGGAGTGTATCCAGGCCAGCTAACTATGGCTACACCTTC.

The V and J genes are TRBV6-1 and TRBJ1-1; D not certain. The CDR3 contains 14 residues. Looked up from germline, CDR1 is MNHNS and CDR2 is SASEGT. Between the trimmed V and J ends, which lost 3 bases and 1 base, there was a span of 9 bases. CDR3 region: CASSDSLRNTEAFF. In DNA form, the CDR3 reads TGTGCCAGCAGTGACTCGTTGCGGAACACTGAAGCTTTCTTT.

In this sample, this clone turned up a few times. This chain uses TRBV7-6 with TRBJ2-5, with D maybe TRBD2 (6 bases). Germline values: CDR1 SGHVS, CDR2 FNYEAQ. CDR3 length: 15 residues. Trimming left V 5 bases short and J 3 bases short, with 16 bases between. The CDR3 sequence: CASSQPTGEKETQYF. CDR3 DNA sequence: TGTGCCAGCAGCCAACCAACGGGAGAAAAAGAGACCCAGTACTTC.